One and the same sample provided the 30 T cell receptor beta chains below, sequenced in a study of control samples from healthy donors and cancer patients. TCRdb's copy holds only in-frame clones and misses some; the assay was immunoSEQ multiplex PCR. The table shows roughly 130,000 clones, with about 95% occurring only once. The sample taken for sequencing was blood. The source is a young man in good health.

The rearrangement uses TRBV7-9 and TRBJ1-1; D remains unclear. CDR1 is SEHNR, CDR2 FQNEAQ, per germline (reference sequence). The CDR3 runs to 14 residues. The V and J ends lost 1 base and 4 bases respectively, with 10 bases between them. As DNA, the CDR3 is TGTGCCAGCAGCTTAGGAGGCAGGTTCACTGAAGCTTTCTTT. Translation gives CASSLGGRFTEAFF.

V usage is TRBV19 and J usage is TRBJ1-5; the match to TRBD1 covers 9 bases. This CDR3 contains 16 residues. The V gene end was trimmed by 5 bases and the J gene end by 1 base; junction bases not matched to a gene: 6. Germline CDR1 is LNHDA and CDR2 is SQIVND (reference sequence). The CDR3 nucleotides read TGTGCCAGTAGTTCTCGGACAGGGGTAAGCAATCAGCCCCAGCATTTT. It translates to CASSSRTGVSNQPQHF. Full variable domain (missing parts from reference TRBV19 and TRBJ1-5): DGGITQSPKYLFRKEGQNVTLSCEQNLNHDAMYWYRQDPGQGLRLIYYSQIVNDFQKGDIAEGYSVSREKKESFPLTVTSAQKNPTAFYLCASSSRTGVSNQPQHFGDGTRLSIL.

The chain recombines TRBV19 with TRBJ1-3; D uncertain. Trimming cost V 5 bases and J 0 bases, with 8 bases left between them. This CDR3 spans 14 amino acids. Germline loops: CDR1 LNHDA, CDR2 SQIVND (reference sequence). The CDR3 loop reads CASSYSVSGNTIYF. The CDR3 DNA sequence: TGTGCCAGTAGTTACAGCGTCTCTGGAAACACCATATATTTT.

V is TRBV25-1 and J is TRBJ1-2; 8 nucleotides line up with TRBD1. Trimming cost V 5 bases and J 5 bases; bases outside gene matches: 7. The CDR3 length is 14 residues. Germline V gene lookup returns CDR1 MGHDK and CDR2 SYGVNS. DNA for the CDR3: TGTGCCAGCAGTCCCCGGACAGGGTGGTATGGCTACACCTTC. Translation: CASSPRTGWYGYTF.

This rearrangement joins TRBV10-3 to TRBJ2-3; tentative D call: TRBD1 (5 bases). CDR3 size: 14 residues. Germline-derived CDR1 and CDR2 are ENHRY and SYGVKD. V lost 4 bases, J lost 3 bases, and 11 bases lay in between. This chain's CDR3 is CAISGVAGTDTQYF. CDR3 nucleotide sequence: TGTGCCATCAGTGGTGTCGCAGGGACAGATACGCAGTATTTT.

This clone was counted a single time. The chain employs TRBV15 and TRBJ2-5, with D possibly matching TRBD1 (5 bases). The CDR3 spans 14 residues. The germline V gene encodes CDR1 LNHNV and CDR2 YYDKDF (reference sequence). Trimming shortened V by 1 base and J by 4 bases, and 10 bases separated the two germline ends. DNA for the CDR3: TGTGCCACCAGCAGAGGACAGCTAACAGAGACCCAGTACTTC. Protein product: CATSRGQLTETQYF.

The chain recombines TRBV4-1 with TRBJ2-7; D is unresolved. With 1 base removed from V and 2 bases from J, the gap between germline ends came to 15 bases. This CDR3 is 16 amino acids long. In germline, CDR1 is MGHRA, CDR2 YSYEKL. Written as DNA, the CDR3 is TGCGCCAGCAGCCAAGGAAGGATAGGATCTCCCTACGAGCAGTACTTC. Translated, it gives CASSQGRIGSPYEQYF.

V is TRBV6-5 and J is TRBJ1-1; D uncertain. The length of the CDR3 is 12 residues. The V end lost 0 bases, the J end lost 11 bases, and 10 bases lay between the germline ends. Per the germline V gene, CDR1 is MNHEY and CDR2 is SVGAGI. The CDR3 DNA follows: TGTGCCAGCAGTTACTCGGGCAGTCGCGCTTTCTTT. Its translation: CASSYSGSRAFF.

This rearrangement joins TRBV7-8 to TRBJ1-5, with 8 bases identical to TRBD1. With V trimmed by 2 bases and J by 7 bases, 4 bases remained unmatched. Germline V gene sequence: CDR1 SGHVS, CDR2 FQNEAQ. The CDR3 length is 14 residues. The chain's CDR3 is CASSLQGAHQPQHF. The CDR3 DNA reads as TGTGCCAGCAGCTTACAGGGGGCCCACCAGCCCCAGCATTTT.

The rearrangement uses TRBV4-2 and TRBJ1-1, with D hard to call. Germline CDR1 reads LGHNA; CDR2 reads YNFKEQ. V was clipped by 4 bases and J by 5 bases, with 17 bases between them. This CDR3 contains 15 residues. The CDR3 here is CASSRPPAGMTEAFF. CDR3 bases: TGTGCCAGCAGCCGTCCACCGGCAGGCATGACTGAAGCTTTCTTT.

The chain is built from TRBV7-9 and TRBJ2-7; D not certain. V was pared by 5 bases and J by 3 bases, with 5 bases between. Looked up from germline, CDR1 is SEHNR and CDR2 is FQNEAQ (reference sequence). This CDR3 contains 11 residues. CDR3 amino acids: CASSDGYEQYF. The CDR3, as DNA: TGTGCCAGCAGCGACGGCTACGAGCAGTACTTC. Together with reference TRBV7-9 and TRBJ2-7, the CDR3 gives the full variable domain: DTGVSQNPRHKITKRGQNVTFRCDPISEHNRLYWYRQTLGQGPEFLTYFQNEAQLEKSRLLSDRFSAERPKGSFSTLEIQRTEQGDSAMYLCASSDGYEQYFGPGTRLTVT.

The rearrangement uses TRBV5-6 and TRBJ2-5, with a tentative D call TRBD2 (5 bases). Germline CDR1 reads SGHDT; CDR2 reads YYEEEE. There are 16 residues in the CDR3. The V and J ends lost 0 bases and 4 bases respectively, with 16 bases between them. The CDR3 sequence is CASSLERHLGGETQYF. The CDR3 DNA follows: TGTGCCAGCAGCTTGGAGCGGCATCTAGGAGGAGAGACCCAGTACTTC.

V gene TRBV28 combines with J gene TRBJ1-4; 11 bases align to TRBD1. From germline, CDR1 is MDHEN and CDR2 SYDVKM. V dropped 2 bases and J dropped 10; count of bases not matched to a gene: 3. The CDR3 is made up of 14 amino acids. CDR3 bases: TGTGCCAGCAGTTTAGGGACAGGGGGAGCAAAACTGTTTTTT. It encodes CASSLGTGGAKLFF. The full variable domain, with the rest looked up from reference TRBV28 and TRBJ1-4, is DVKVTQSSRYLVKRTGEKVFLECVQDMDHENMFWYRQDPGLGLRLIYFSYDVKMKEKGDIPEGYSVSREKKERFSLILESASTNQTSMYLCASSLGTGGAKLFFGSGTQLSVL.

The chain joins TRBV27 to TRBJ2-1; 7 bases align to TRBD1. CDR1 is MNHEY, CDR2 SMNVEV, per germline (reference sequence). V shed 5 bases, J shed 3 bases, and the junction held 7 bases outside the gene matches. CDR3 length equals 15 residues. CDR3 amino acids: CASSTLGQDYNEQFF. The CDR3 DNA sequence: TGTGCCAGCAGTACCCTAGGACAGGACTACAATGAGCAGTTCTTC.

This clone was counted once. The chain is built from TRBV7-8 and TRBJ1-5, with no clear D. The CDR3 runs 16 residues. Germline V gives CDR1 SGHVS, CDR2 FQNEAQ. V was trimmed by 1 base and J by 6 bases, leaving 16 bases between them. The CDR3 loop is CASSLEQAGMIQPQHF. DNA for the CDR3: TGTGCCAGCAGCTTAGAGCAGGCCGGGATGATTCAGCCCCAGCATTTT.

V usage is TRBV5-6 and J usage is TRBJ1-4; no clear D. Germline lookup yields CDR1 SGHDT and CDR2 YYEEEE. This CDR3 has 14 amino acids. V was shortened by 2 bases and J by 8 bases, with 13 bases between the two germline ends. CDR3 in DNA: TGTGCCAGCAGCTTCCGAGGGTTAGGGGAAAAACTGTTTTTT. It specifies CASSFRGLGEKLFF.

The chain carries TRBV28 and TRBJ1-4, with D unclear. CDR3 size: 13 residues. Germline V CDR1 and CDR2: MDHEN, SYDVKM. V lost 2 bases and J 6 bases, leaving 7 bases between the germline ends. CDR3 bases: TGTGCCAGCAGTTTACAGTGGGATGAAAAACTGTTTTTT. This encodes CASSLQWDEKLFF.

The chain combines TRBV5-6 with TRBJ2-3; D gene ambiguous. V was cut by 1 base and J by 2 bases, with 11 bases left in between. This CDR3 is built from 15 residues. Germline lookup yields CDR1 SGHDT and CDR2 YYEEEE. The CDR3 sequence: CASSLLGTSTDTQYF. The CDR3 DNA is TGTGCCAGCAGCTTGTTGGGTACCTCCACAGATACGCAGTATTTT.

This chain links TRBV3-1 (or the pseudogene TRBV3-2) with TRBJ1-1; D is possibly TRBD1 (5 bases). Germline CDR1 and CDR2: LGHDT and YNNKEL (reference sequence). Trimming took 4 bases from V and 2 from J, leaving 5 bases between them. CDR3 size: 12 residues. CDR3 in DNA: TGTGCCAGCAGCCGGACAAACACTGAAGCTTTCTTT. It encodes CASSRTNTEAFF.

The chain recombines TRBV7-9 with TRBJ1-1; D is perhaps TRBD1 (6 bases). There are 12 residues in the CDR3. Looked up from germline, CDR1 is SEHNR and CDR2 is FQNEAQ (reference sequence). Between the trimmed V and J ends, which lost 7 bases and 6 bases, there was a span of 12 bases. The CDR3 bases are TGTGCCAGCACCCTGGAGGGGGCTGAAGCTTTCTTT. It specifies CASTLEGAEAFF.

This chain joins TRBV6-6 and TRBJ2-5; D possibly corresponds to TRBD2 (7 bases). In germline, CDR1 is MNHNY, CDR2 SVGAGI (reference sequence). V was trimmed by 2 bases and J by 5 bases, leaving 18 bases between them. This CDR3 spans 16 amino acids. As DNA, the CDR3 is TGTGCCAGCAGTTACCCCGGAGGGGGGGCTCCGGAGACCCAGTACTTC. Translated, it gives CASSYPGGGAPETQYF.

V gene TRBV5-1 combines with J gene TRBJ2-2; D perhaps matches TRBD1 (6 bases). The CDR3 spans 15 residues. Germline CDR1 and CDR2: SGHRS and YFSETQ. V gave up 6 bases and J gave up 0 bases, with 12 bases separating them. CDR3 sequence: CASTPNRANTGELFF. The DNA of the CDR3 is TGCGCCAGCACCCCCAACAGGGCGAACACCGGGGAGCTGTTTTTT.

The V and J genes are TRBV7-3 and TRBJ1-4, with D possibly TRBD1 on 5 matching bases. The germline V gene has CDR1 SGHTA and CDR2 FQGTGA. V lost 7 bases, J lost 5 bases, and 14 bases lay in between. The CDR3 extends over 14 amino acids. The CDR3 coding sequence is TGTGCCAGCAACCCAGGCCGGGGGAATGAAAAACTGTTTTTT. This gives the protein CASNPGRGNEKLFF.

The V and J genes are TRBV18 and TRBJ1-1; TRBD1 might be the D (5 bases). Germline V gene sequence: CDR1 KGHSH, CDR2 LQKENI. This CDR3 has 13 residues. Deletions cut 2 bases from V and 6 bases from J, with 10 bases between. The CDR3 is CASSPGRGAEAFF. In DNA form, the CDR3 reads TGTGCCAGCTCACCAGGTAGAGGGGCTGAAGCTTTCTTT.

The rearrangement links TRBV4-3 to TRBJ1-5; no definite D call. Germline values: CDR1 LGHNA, CDR2 YSLEER. The CDR3 contains 14 residues. Trimming cost V 0 bases and J 4 bases, with 7 bases left between them. The CDR3 region has the DNA TGCGCCAGCAGCCAAGACCAAGGAAATCAGCCCCAGCATTTT. Protein sequence: CASSQDQGNQPQHF.

The chain couples TRBV6-2 or TRBV6-3 to TRBJ1-1, with a weak D call TRBD1 (6 bases). Looked up from germline, CDR1 is MNHEY and CDR2 is SVGEGT. CDR3 length: 13 amino acids. V lost 5 bases and J lost 4, with 11 bases in between. The CDR3 is CASSPGVLTEAFF. As DNA, the CDR3 is TGTGCCAGCAGTCCAGGGGTTCTCACTGAAGCTTTCTTT.

The genes are TRBV7-8 and TRBJ2-7; D perhaps matches TRBD1 (7 bases). CDR1 is SGHVS, CDR2 FQNEAQ, per germline. The germline V and J ends were trimmed by 5 bases and 4 bases, with 21 bases remaining between them. This CDR3 has 16 amino acids. The CDR3 region is CASSPGGSHRNYEQYF. The CDR3 DNA sequence: TGTGCCAGCAGCCCAGGGGGGTCCCATAGAAATTACGAGCAGTACTTC.

V usage is TRBV6-2 or TRBV6-3 and J usage is TRBJ2-1, with D possibly being TRBD1 or TRBD2 (5 bases each). Germline V lookup: CDR1 MNHEY, CDR2 SVGEGT. CDR3 length: 12 residues. The V gene lost 6 bases and the J gene lost 12 bases, with 15 bases spanning the gap. The CDR3 DNA reads TGTGCCAGCAGCGGGGCCGTGGGTGGGCAGTTCTTC. It translates to CASSGAVGGQFF.

The rearrangement links TRBV29-1 to TRBJ1-1, with 8 bases matching TRBD1. The CDR3 loop spans 13 amino acids. The germline CDR1 and CDR2 sequences are SQVTM and ANQGSEA. V lost 7 bases and J lost 1; bases outside the gene matches: 5. The CDR3 is CSAHGQGNTEAFF. The DNA of the CDR3 is TGCAGCGCCCACGGACAGGGGAACACTGAAGCTTTCTTT.

Comment on this clone: One end of the junction is discordant with germline, which a read error may explain. The chain couples TRBV3-1 (or the pseudogene TRBV3-2) to TRBJ2-1; 9 bases are shared with TRBD1. The CDR3 contains 14 residues. Germline V gene sequence: CDR1 LGHDT, CDR2 YNNKEL (reference sequence). CDR3 loop: CASRQGQGLYEQFF. The CDR3 nucleotides read TGTGCCAGCCGCCAAGGACAGGGGTTGTATGAGCAGTTCTTC.